The 29 T cell receptor beta chains listed next were all sequenced from one sample in a study of resident and recirculating memory T cells in vitiligo (dated by TCRdb to 2016 to 2019). The protocol used for the library was the immunoSEQ multiplex PCR assay. TCRdb stores this immuneACCESS table with in-frame sequences only. Part of the clones is absent; in the studies checked, under half of the shortfall reflects unresolved V genes, and no reason is known for the rest. The sample profile shows about 45,000 clones; around 90% of them were found once. The ten top clones hold more than 4% of the sample. The sequenced material came from blood. All receptors come from a male donor with vitiligo.

The count of this clone is one. The chain links TRBV9 to TRBJ1-6, with TRBD1 as a possible D gene (5 bases). V lost 4 bases to trimming and J lost 9 bases, with 20 bases between them. This CDR3 has 16 residues. Per germline, CDR1 SGDLS and CDR2 YYNGEE. CDR3 DNA sequence: TGTGCCAGCAGCTCTCAGACAGTGGGATCGGGTTCACCCCTCCACTTT. Its translation is CASSSQTVGSGSPLHF.

V is TRBV5-1 and J is TRBJ1-3; D not resolved. Between the trimmed V and J ends, which lost 4 bases and 2 bases, there was a span of 10 bases. Germline CDR1 and CDR2: SGHRS and YFSETQ. The CDR3 contains 14 residues. The CDR3 DNA follows: TGCGCCAGCAGCCCCCAGAGCGCTGGAAACACCATATATTTT. It translates to CASSPQSAGNTIYF.

The chain combines TRBV9 with TRBJ2-3; possibly TRBD1 for D (5 bases). The length of the CDR3 is 15 residues. Trimming took 2 bases from V and 5 from J, leaving 15 bases between them. In germline, CDR1 is SGDLS, CDR2 YYNGEE. CDR3 amino acids: CASSVFGAFGDTQYF. CDR3 sequence (DNA): TGTGCCAGCAGCGTTTTTGGGGCGTTCGGAGATACGCAGTATTTT.

The chain recombines TRBV6-6 with TRBJ1-1; a possible D gene is TRBD1 (5 bases). V was clipped by 8 bases and J by 1 base, with 14 bases between them. Germline V gene lookup returns CDR1 MNHNY and CDR2 SVGAGI (reference sequence). The CDR3 is 14 residues long. CDR3 bases: TGTGCCAGCTTGGCCCCAGGACAGAACACTGAAGCTTTCTTT. It translates to CASLAPGQNTEAFF.

The rearrangement uses TRBV5-6 and TRBJ1-2, with a weak D call TRBD1 (5 bases). The CDR3 is 14 amino acids. V dropped 0 bases and J dropped 13 bases, with 19 bases sitting between them. Germline V gene sequence: CDR1 SGHDT, CDR2 YYEEEE. The CDR3 nucleotides read TGTGCCAGCAGCTTGGAGCAGGGAGGTGGGTTGATCACCTTC. Translating it yields CASSLEQGGGLITF.

This clone showed up just a few times. The genes are TRBV4-3 and TRBJ2-7; D perhaps matches TRBD1 (6 bases). Trimming removed 3 bases at V and 1 base at J, with 10 bases between. CDR3 length: 14 amino acids. Germline values: CDR1 LGHNA, CDR2 YSLEER. In DNA form, the CDR3 reads TGCGCCAGCAGCCAGGGACATAGGTCCTACGAGCAGTACTTC. Amino acids: CASSQGHRSYEQYF.

The chain uses TRBV4-2 and TRBJ2-5; 13 bases align to TRBD2. The J segment lost 4 bases and the V segment lost 3 bases, leaving 5 bases of the junction unmatched. Per germline, CDR1 LGHNA and CDR2 YNFKEQ. The CDR3 has 16 residues. DNA for the CDR3: TGTGCCAGCAGCCAGGCAACTAGCGGGGGGGGAGAGACCCAGTACTTC. This sequence encodes CASSQATSGGGETQYF.

In DNA form, the CDR3 reads TGCGCCAGCAGCTTTACTAGCGGGGGGGCAAAAGGGACCCAGTACTTC. It translates to CASSFTSGGAKGTQYF. The J gene is TRBJ2-5, the V gene TRBV5-1, with TRBD2 matching over 13 bases. V shed 2 bases and J 7 bases; nucleotides not matched to a gene: 8. From germline, CDR1 is SGHRS and CDR2 YFSETQ. The CDR3 runs to 16 residues.

The chain recombines TRBV5-4 with TRBJ2-1, with a weak D call TRBD1 (5 bases). The V and J ends lost 6 bases and 5 bases respectively, with 18 bases between them. CDR1 SGHNT and CDR2 YYREEE come from the germline V gene (reference sequence). The CDR3 covers 15 residues. The CDR3: CASTSDGHPNNEQFF. In DNA form, the CDR3 reads TGTGCCAGCACATCGGACGGACACCCCAACAATGAGCAGTTCTTC.

The J gene is TRBJ2-7, the V gene TRBV2; 9 bases fit TRBD1. The V segment lost 5 bases and the J segment 5 bases; nucleotides outside the gene matches: 10. The CDR3 covers 15 residues. Germline CDR1 SNHLY, CDR2 FYNNEI. This CDR3 reads CASSSSGTGTHEQYF. The CDR3 nucleotides are TGTGCCAGCAGTTCCTCCGGGACAGGGACCCACGAGCAGTACTTC.

The gene calls are TRBV6-5 and TRBJ2-7, with TRBD1 as a possible D gene (6 bases). Germline CDR1 reads MNHEY; CDR2 reads SVGAGI. The CDR3 sequence is 15 residues long. V was trimmed by 2 bases and J by 7 bases, leaving 18 bases between them. CDR3: CASSYARDTQSEQYF. The CDR3 region has the DNA TGTGCCAGCAGTTACGCTAGGGACACCCAGAGTGAGCAGTACTTC.

The chain combines TRBV4-2 with TRBJ2-7; TRBD2 might be the D (5 bases). Trimming removed 0 bases at V and 3 bases at J, with 12 bases between. Per germline, CDR1 LGHNA and CDR2 YNFKEQ. The CDR3 sequence is 15 residues long. CDR3 bases: TGTGCCAGCAGCCAAGATTTGTCGGGAATCTACGAGCAGTACTTC. Translation: CASSQDLSGIYEQYF.

The chain links TRBV9 to TRBJ2-3; D perhaps matches TRBD2 (5 bases). The CDR3 runs 14 residues. The germline V gene encodes CDR1 SGDLS and CDR2 YYNGEE. The V and J ends lost 2 bases and 5 bases respectively, with 12 bases between them. CDR3 protein: CASSVSGKEDTQYF. The CDR3 nucleotides read TGTGCCAGCAGCGTCTCCGGGAAGGAAGATACGCAGTATTTT.

This chain uses TRBV19 with TRBJ1-2; no firm D call. The CDR3 has 13 residues. The V end was cut by 6 bases, the J end by 3 bases, with 11 bases between. Germline V gene lookup returns CDR1 LNHDA and CDR2 SQIVND (reference sequence). CDR3 nucleotides: TGTGCCAGTAGCCCTGGTACGGACTATGGCTACACCTTC. Its protein is CASSPGTDYGYTF.

The chain carries TRBV11-2 and TRBJ2-5; D is unresolved. The CDR3 is made up of 13 amino acids. The germline CDR1 and CDR2 sequences are SGHAT and FQNNGV. V was pared by 3 bases and J by 0 bases, with 5 bases between. The CDR3 protein is CASSLGYQETQYF. Here the CDR3 DNA reads TGTGCCAGCAGCTTGGGCTACCAAGAGACCCAGTACTTC.

The chain is built from TRBV14 and TRBJ1-1, with a possible D match to TRBD1 (6 bases). CDR1 is SGHDN, CDR2 FVKESK, per germline. The CDR3 extends over 15 amino acids. V lost 1 base, J lost 1 base, and 10 bases lay in between. The CDR3 bases are TGTGCCAGCAGCCAAGGCGCGGGGGCGAACACTGAAGCTTTCTTT. It yields the protein CASSQGAGANTEAFF.

This chain uses TRBV7-3 with TRBJ1-3; TRBD1 agrees at 7 bases. Germline CDR1 and CDR2: SGHTA and FQGTGA. V shed 5 bases and J 0 bases; nucleotides not matched to a gene: 4. CDR3 size: 15 residues. CDR3 loop: CASSPTGNSGNTIYF. The CDR3 coding sequence is TGTGCCAGCAGCCCGACAGGGAACTCTGGAAACACCATATATTTT. The entire variable domain, with the rest obtained from reference TRBV7-3 and TRBJ1-3, is as follows: GAGVSQTPSNKVTEKGKYVELRCDPISGHTALYWYRQSLGQGPEFLIYFQGTGAADDSGLPNDRFFAVRPEGSVSTLKIQRTERGDSAVYLCASSPTGNSGNTIYFGEGSWLTVV.

V usage is TRBV9 and J usage is TRBJ1-2, with 8 bases that match TRBD1. CDR1 and CDR2 from the germline V gene are SGDLS and YYNGEE. The CDR3 spans 16 residues. J lost 7 bases, V lost 3 bases, and 14 bases had no gene match. The CDR3 coding sequence is TGTGCCAGCAGCGGCCCCTTCAGGACAGGGTATGGTGGCTACACCTTC. Its protein product is CASSGPFRTGYGGYTF.

This chain uses TRBV10-3 with TRBJ1-2, with 7 nucleotides matching TRBD1. Germline loops: CDR1 ENHRY, CDR2 SYGVKD. With 5 bases clipped from V and 4 bases from J, the junction kept 4 bases outside the gene matches. The CDR3 length is 13 residues. CDR3: CAISPSGGYGYTF. Written as DNA, the CDR3 is TGTGCCATCAGTCCCTCAGGGGGCTATGGCTACACCTTC.

This clone was counted only a few times. The chain employs TRBV25-1 and TRBJ2-1, with 9 nucleotides matching TRBD2. CDR1 is MGHDK, CDR2 SYGVNS, per germline. After removal of 8 bases from V and 9 bases from J, the junction contained 14 bases not matched to a gene. The CDR3 runs 15 residues. The CDR3: CASVRRTSEGSEQFF. For the CDR3, the DNA is TGTGCCAGCGTTCGGCGGACTAGCGAGGGGAGTGAGCAGTTCTTC.

This rearrangement joins TRBV7-3 to TRBJ2-1; 7 bases are shared with TRBD2. The junction had 3 bases not matched to a gene; V was cut back by 3 bases and J by 4 bases. CDR3 length equals 14 residues. Germline V gene data show CDR1 as SGHTA and CDR2 as FQGTGA. The CDR3 reads CASSLTGGYNEQFF. CDR3 bases: TGTGCCAGCAGCTTGACCGGGGGGTACAATGAGCAGTTCTTC.

V is TRBV29-1 and J is TRBJ2-7; maybe TRBD2 (5 bases). CDR3 length: 11 amino acids. Germline values: CDR1 SQVTM, CDR2 ANQGSEA. Trimming removed 4 bases from V and 9 bases from J, with 13 bases in between. DNA of the CDR3: TGCAGCGTTGTACAACCAAGCGGGCAGTACTTC. Amino acids: CSVVQPSGQYF.

The chain recombines TRBV7-2 with TRBJ1-2; D call uncertain. Germline-derived CDR1 and CDR2 are SGHTA and FQGNSA. CDR3 length: 13 amino acids. Trimming removed 0 bases at V and 7 bases at J, with 9 bases between. This CDR3 is CASSLASRGGYTF. Here the CDR3 DNA reads TGTGCCAGCAGCTTAGCTAGTCGGGGTGGCTACACCTTC.

V gene TRBV7-6 combines with J gene TRBJ2-7, with 12 bases matching TRBD1. CDR1 is SGHVS and CDR2 is FNYEAQ in the germline V gene. The CDR3 covers 16 residues. The J segment lost 2 bases and the V segment lost 2 bases, leaving 4 bases of the junction unmatched. The CDR3 sequence: CASSLMGQGAPYEQYF. The CDR3, as DNA: TGTGCCAGCAGCTTAATGGGACAGGGGGCCCCCTACGAGCAGTACTTC.

The rearrangement links TRBV28 to TRBJ2-3; 13 bases are shared with TRBD2. Germline V CDR1 and CDR2: MDHEN, SYDVKM. CDR3 length: 15 amino acids. Trimming took 7 bases from V and 9 from J; bases not matched to a gene: 10. The CDR3 here is CASTPSTSGGPTQYF. The CDR3 region has the DNA TGTGCCAGCACCCCCTCGACTAGCGGGGGGCCGACGCAGTATTTT.

V gene TRBV4-1 combines with J gene TRBJ1-5; a possible D gene is TRBD1 (5 bases). Trimming took off 2 bases at V and 3 bases at J, with 8 bases between the two ends. Germline V CDR1 and CDR2: MGHRA, YSYEKL. The CDR3 is made up of 14 amino acids. The DNA for the CDR3 is TGCGCCAGCAGCCAAACAGGAGTCAATCAGCCCCAGCATTTT. Its protein product is CASSQTGVNQPQHF.

The chain joins TRBV5-6 to TRBJ1-3, with D possibly matching TRBD1 (5 bases). The CDR3 runs to 16 residues. The ends were cut back, 3 bases at V and 0 bases at J, with 13 bases in the middle. CDR1 is SGHDT, CDR2 YYEEEE, per germline. The CDR3 sequence is CASSSYTGYSGNTIYF. In nucleotides, the CDR3 is TGTGCCAGCAGCTCATACACAGGTTACTCTGGAAACACCATATATTTT. Using reference TRBV5-6 and TRBJ1-3 for the parts outside the CDR3, the full variable domain is DAGVTQSPTHLIKTRGQQVTLRCSPKSGHDTVSWYQQALGQGPQFIFQYYEEEERQRGNFPDRFSGHQFPNYSSELNVNALLLGDSALYLCASSSYTGYSGNTIYFGEGSWLTVV.

The chain uses TRBV12-5 and TRBJ1-1; tentative D call: TRBD1 (6 bases). The germline V and J ends were trimmed by 7 bases and 0 bases, with 15 bases remaining between them. The CDR3 loop spans 15 amino acids. Germline V gene sequence: CDR1 LGHNT, CDR2 FRNRAP. The CDR3 loop reads CASAPMGQLNTEAFF. CDR3 nucleotides: TGTGCTAGTGCCCCAATGGGACAACTGAACACTGAAGCTTTCTTT.

V usage is TRBV7-9 and J usage is TRBJ2-7; D is undetermined. Trimming stripped 1 base from V and 4 bases from J, with 5 bases between. Germline lookup yields CDR1 SEHNR and CDR2 FQNEAQ (reference sequence). The CDR3 contains 12 residues. CDR3 protein: CASSLGQYEQYF. CDR3 bases: TGTGCCAGCAGCTTAGGGCAGTACGAGCAGTACTTC.